What follows are 21 T cell receptor beta chains derived from one specimen sequenced in a study of T cell responses to AZD1222 COVID-19 vaccine. Sequenced by immunoSEQ multiplex PCR; TCRdb stores in-frame clones only, minus some. Of about 99,000 clones detected, just over 90% appear once; the ten largest clones hold about an eighth. The input for sequencing was peripheral blood, taken on day 0 of AZD1222 vaccination. All receptors come from an adult in good health.

The chain carries TRBV18 and TRBJ1-3, with 8 positions matching TRBD1. CDR1 KGHSH and CDR2 LQKENI come from the germline V gene. With V trimmed by 2 bases and J by 2 bases, 5 bases remained unmatched. The CDR3 is 16 amino acids. In DNA, the CDR3 is TGTGCCAGCTCACCATCGGGGACAGGAGCTGGAAACACCATATATTTT. Protein sequence: CASSPSGTGAGNTIYF. Based on the CDR3 plus reference TRBV18 and TRBJ1-3, the full variable domain is NAGVMQNPRHLVRRRGQEARLRCSPMKGHSHVYWYRQLPEEGLKFMVYLQKENIIDESGMPKERFSAEFPKEGPSILRIQQVVRGDSAAYFCASSPSGTGAGNTIYFGEGSWLTVV.

Points on this clone: In the same sample, other DNA sequences code for this CDR3. V gene TRBV18 combines with J gene TRBJ1-1; D is ambiguous. Germline assignment: CDR1 KGHSH and CDR2 LQKENI. Trimming took off 1 base at V and 1 base at J, with 4 bases between the two ends. The CDR3 consists of 13 residues. The CDR3 sequence: CASSPQGNTEAFF. Written as DNA, the CDR3 is TGTGCCAGCTCACCACAGGGGAACACTGAAGCTTTCTTT.

The chain has TRBV7-8 and TRBJ1-1; 11 bases map to TRBD1. The germline V gene has CDR1 SGHVS and CDR2 FQNEAQ. V shed 0 bases and J 7 bases; nucleotides not matched to a gene: 7. The CDR3 loop spans 16 amino acids. The CDR3 bases are TGTGCCAGCAGCTTAGCCGGGACAGGGGGATTCAATGAAGCTTTCTTT. Residues: CASSLAGTGGFNEAFF.

V and J are TRBV5-6 and TRBJ1-5; maybe TRBD1 (6 bases). Germline CDR1 and CDR2: SGHDT and YYEEEE. Trimming took off 5 bases at V and 5 bases at J, with 14 bases between the two ends. The CDR3 is 14 residues long. CDR3 nucleotide sequence: TGTGCCAGCAGTCGAGGGACAATGCATCAGCCCCAGCATTTT. It encodes CASSRGTMHQPQHF.

This chain joins TRBV18 and TRBJ1-4; D is unresolved. Looked up from germline, CDR1 is KGHSH and CDR2 is LQKENI. The CDR3 runs 15 residues. With 2 bases removed from V and 10 bases from J, the gap between germline ends came to 17 bases. DNA of the CDR3: TGTGCCAGCTCACCATTTGCCCTCCCCGCGGGAAAACTGTTTTTT. Translating it yields CASSPFALPAGKLFF.

This chain links TRBV19 with TRBJ1-2, with D tentatively TRBD1 (5 bases). Trimming shortened V by 3 bases and J by 2 bases, and 10 bases separated the two germline ends. The CDR3 extends over 14 amino acids. CDR1 LNHDA and CDR2 SQIVND come from the germline V gene (reference sequence). Here the CDR3 DNA reads TGTGCCAGTAGTATCTGGACACGGAACTATGGCTACACCTTC. This sequence encodes CASSIWTRNYGYTF.

This clone was counted only a few times. V and J are TRBV4-3 and TRBJ2-7; D remains unclear. The V gene's germline CDR1 is LGHNA and CDR2 YSLEER. V was trimmed by 3 bases and J by 2 bases, leaving 14 bases between them. CDR3 length equals 15 residues. CDR3 DNA: TGCGCCAGCAGCCAGGATCGGTCCCGTACCTACGAGCAGTACTTC. This encodes CASSQDRSRTYEQYF.

The V gene is TRBV15, the J gene TRBJ1-2; D unresolved. Germline V gene sequence: CDR1 LNHNV, CDR2 YYDKDF (reference sequence). This CDR3 is 17 amino acids long. V dropped 0 bases and J dropped 7 bases, with 21 bases sitting between them. CDR3 DNA sequence: TGTGCCACCAGCAGAGACCCCACAGCCGGGATCTACAGTGGCTACACCTTC. Amino acid sequence: CATSRDPTAGIYSGYTF.

The chain is built from TRBV9 and TRBJ1-1; D gene ambiguous. The CDR3 contains 13 residues. From germline, CDR1 is SGDLS and CDR2 YYNGEE. Trimming removed 0 bases from V and 4 bases from J, with 7 bases in between. DNA for the CDR3: TGTGCCAGCAGCGTAGTCTACGGCACTGAAGCTTTCTTT. Translating it yields CASSVVYGTEAFF.

The chain employs TRBV6-6 and TRBJ2-3; 15 nucleotides match TRBD2. CDR1 and CDR2 (germline): MNHNY, SVGAGI (reference sequence). V was clipped by 7 bases and J by 6 bases; unmatched bases: 2. The CDR3 has 14 residues. CDR3 protein: CASTGLAGGDTQYF. Written as DNA, the CDR3 is TGTGCCAGCACCGGACTAGCGGGAGGGGATACGCAGTATTTT.

The chain is built from TRBV11-3 and TRBJ2-7; either TRBD1 or TRBD2 may fit D (5 bases each). This CDR3 is 13 amino acids long. V was cut by 0 bases and J by 6 bases, with 9 bases left in between. CDR1 SGHNT and CDR2 YENEEA come from the germline V gene. CDR3 in amino acids: CASSLDMGREQYF. CDR3 nucleotides: TGTGCCAGCAGCTTAGATATGGGACGCGAGCAGTACTTC.

The genes are TRBV11-2 and TRBJ1-6; possibly TRBD1 for D (6 bases). The CDR3 extends over 15 amino acids. Germline CDR1 SGHAT, CDR2 FQNNGV. V was cut by 4 bases and J by 4 bases, with 11 bases left in between. DNA of the CDR3: TGTGCCAGCAGCTCCACGGGACAATATAATTCACCCCTCCACTTT. It specifies CASSSTGQYNSPLHF.

The CDR3: CASSYGGSTDTQYF. The CDR3 DNA sequence: TGTGCCAGCAGCTACGGGGGAAGCACAGATACGCAGTATTTT. The chain recombines TRBV11-3 with TRBJ2-3; possible D gene TRBD2, 6 bases. V was shortened by 4 bases and J by 0 bases, with 8 bases between the two germline ends. The CDR3 contains 14 residues. Germline assignment: CDR1 SGHNT and CDR2 YENEEA. The full variable domain, with the rest looked up from reference TRBV11-3 and TRBJ2-3, is EAGVVQSPRYKIIEKKQPVAFWCNPISGHNTLYWYLQNLGQGPELLIRYENEEAVDDSQLPKDRFSAERLKGVDSTLKIQPAELGDSAVYLCASSYGGSTDTQYFGPGTRLTVL.

The rearrangement links TRBV27 to TRBJ2-7, with TRBD1 matching 7 bases. The CDR3 loop spans 12 amino acids. V trimming: 5 bases; J trimming: 3 bases; junction bases outside the gene matches: 1. Germline CDR1 MNHEY, CDR2 SMNVEV (reference sequence). The CDR3 protein is CASSRDSYEQYF. The CDR3 region has the DNA TGTGCCAGCAGTCGGGACAGCTACGAGCAGTACTTC.

The V call is TRBV5-8, the J call TRBJ1-5; maybe TRBD1 (5 bases). Trimming removed 7 bases from V and 2 bases from J, with 13 bases in between. Germline CDR1 reads SGHTS; CDR2 reads YDEGEE. The CDR3 totals 14 residues. The CDR3 DNA follows: TGTGCCAGCGCCGGGGCAGTAGGCAATCAGCCCCAGCATTTT. Encoded protein: CASAGAVGNQPQHF. Complete variable domain (other parts from reference TRBV5-8 and TRBJ1-5): EAGVTQSPTHLIKTRGQQATLRCSPISGHTSVYWYQQALGLGLQFLLWYDEGEERNRGNFPPRFSGRQFPNYSSELNVNALELEDSALYLCASAGAVGNQPQHFGDGTRLSIL.

The V gene is TRBV2, the J gene TRBJ2-7; D unclear. Germline CDR1 and CDR2: SNHLY and FYNNEI. The CDR3 spans 11 residues. V lost 5 bases and J lost 3, with 5 bases in between. CDR3 nucleotides: TGTGCCAGCAGTTTAGTCTACGAGCAGTACTTC. It specifies CASSLVYEQYF.

On this clone itself: This same CDR3 is encoded by further DNA sequences in the sample. The J gene is TRBJ1-1, the V gene TRBV7-3, with D unclear. The V end lost 1 base, the J end lost 1 base, and 4 bases lay between the germline ends. The germline V gene has CDR1 SGHTA and CDR2 FQGTGA. The CDR3 runs 13 residues. The CDR3 nucleotides read TGTGCCAGCAGCTTAAGCGGGAACACTGAAGCTTTCTTT. Residues: CASSLSGNTEAFF.

The genes are TRBV19 and TRBJ1-1; TRBD1 might be the D (5 bases). Germline CDR1 and CDR2: LNHDA and SQIVND (reference sequence). The CDR3 is made up of 16 amino acids. Trimming left V 1 base short and J 0 bases short, with 12 bases between. The CDR3 DNA reads TGTGCCAGTAGTATAGGGGGGACCGGTCTGAACACTGAAGCTTTCTTT. Encoded protein: CASSIGGTGLNTEAFF.

This CDR3 reads CASSSSGTGFYEQYF. DNA for the CDR3: TGCGCCAGCAGCTCATCCGGGACAGGGTTCTACGAGCAGTACTTC. The gene calls are TRBV5-1 and TRBJ2-7, with 9 bases identical to TRBD1. The CDR3 consists of 15 residues. Germline-derived CDR1 and CDR2 are SGHRS and YFSETQ. J gave up 3 bases and V 3 bases, and 7 bases lay outside the gene matches.

The genes are TRBV12-3 or TRBV12-4 and TRBJ1-2; unclear D gene. This CDR3 region has 13 residues. V lost 4 bases, J lost 7 bases, and 13 bases lay in between. This CDR3 is CASSSRSLGGYTF. In DNA, the CDR3 is TGTGCCAGCAGTTCCCGTAGTTTGGGTGGCTACACCTTC.

This clone is a singleton in its sample. The chain employs TRBV5-1 and TRBJ2-7; the D gene is possibly TRBD2 (6 bases). Per germline, CDR1 SGHRS and CDR2 YFSETQ. The V end lost 1 base, the J end lost 3 bases, and 11 bases lay between the germline ends. The CDR3 sequence is 14 residues long. CDR3 nucleotide sequence: TGCGCCAGCAGCTTGTCGGGGGTGATCTACGAGCAGTACTTC. Translating it yields CASSLSGVIYEQYF.